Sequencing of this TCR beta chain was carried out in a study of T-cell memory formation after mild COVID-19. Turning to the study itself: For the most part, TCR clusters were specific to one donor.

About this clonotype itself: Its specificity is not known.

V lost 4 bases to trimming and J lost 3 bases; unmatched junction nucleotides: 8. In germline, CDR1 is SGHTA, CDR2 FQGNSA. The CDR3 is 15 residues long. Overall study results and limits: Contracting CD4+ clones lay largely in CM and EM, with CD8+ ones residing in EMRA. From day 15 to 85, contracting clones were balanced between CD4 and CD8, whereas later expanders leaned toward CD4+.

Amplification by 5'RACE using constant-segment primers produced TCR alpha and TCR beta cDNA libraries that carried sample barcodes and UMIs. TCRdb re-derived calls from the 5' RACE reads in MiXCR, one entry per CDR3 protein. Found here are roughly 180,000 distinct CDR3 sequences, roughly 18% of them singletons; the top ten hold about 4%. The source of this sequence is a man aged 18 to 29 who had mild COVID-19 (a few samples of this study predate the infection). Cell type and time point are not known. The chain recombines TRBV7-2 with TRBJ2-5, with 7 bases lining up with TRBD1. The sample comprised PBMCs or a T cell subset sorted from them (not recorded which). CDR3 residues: CASSSLDRLEETQYF. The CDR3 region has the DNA TGTGCCAGCAGCTCATTGGACAGGTTGGAAGAGACCCAGTACTTC.